The sequence of this T cell receptor beta chain was determined in a study of T cells in Graves' hyperthyroidism and ophthalmopathy (dated by TCRdb to between 2019 and 2020). For context, the study as a whole: Peripheral blood was sampled at the time of initial diagnosis, prior to any treatment. To identify distinguishing TCR V-J signatures, a discovery cohort of around 100 patients was used, comprising some 43 with Graves' ophthalmopathy and around 60 with stable Graves' hyperthyroidism. Prospective prediction of ophthalmopathy was tested in an independent validation cohort consisting of 18 to 20 hyperthyroidism patients and over 15 patients who later progressed to ophthalmopathy. The roughly 100 discovery patients were randomly divided into training and test sets at a 7:3 ratio. The study also compared thyroid tissue and blood T-cell repertoires from about six Graves' hyperthyroidism patients. Following sampling, methimazole starting at 30 mg daily was given to hyperthyroidism patients, and high-dose intravenous methylprednisolone was given to ophthalmopathy patients. The paper describes TCR Vbeta CDR3 sequencing of about 140 peripheral blood samples, made up of approximately 40 ophthalmopathy patients, roughly 72 hyperthyroidism patients and 17 progressor patients.

The paper as a whole reports these results and caveats: Blood samples also contained most of the expanded thyroid clonotypes (frequency above 0.001), which suggests that blood repertoires may reflect thyroid immune responses. In cross-validation, a model built on a 13 V-J signature told ophthalmopathy apart from stable hyperthyroidism with about 90% sensitivity and 81% to 82% specificity, and in testing the same model reached 80%/75%. During validation, the model predicted progression to ophthalmopathy a median of around 6 months ahead of onset, with more than 55% sensitivity and under 85% specificity. No statistical method was used to set the sample size in advance, and investigators knew the group allocation.

This clonotype was picked up a small number of times. Its specific antigen is unknown. It has no much larger one-base neighbor in the sample; base qualities were not kept. The TCR beta CDR3 regions were amplified from the RNA transcripts. The first round of RT-PCR for the TCR CDR3 was performed with the HTBI primer set and the Qiagen OneStep RT-PCR kit. A second multiplex PCR round built the libraries, followed by size selection and purification. Sequencing of the libraries was done on an Illumina HiSeq2000 using paired-end 100 bp reads. The authors' pipeline ran thus. Raw data were processed with SOAPnuke, discarding reads with adapters, uncalled bases, mean Phred below 15, or no exact constant-primer or identifier match. COPE v1.2.5 was used to merge the high-quality paired reads, and each unique nucleotide sequence was defined as a clonotype. MiTCR v1.1 was used to align clonotypes to the IMGT TRBV, TRBD and TRBJ reference segments. Only V-J combinations with frequency above 0.0001, covering 99% to 99.2% of repertoires, were analysed. The TCS score was defined as F50 (clonal expansion) divided by E x V (chaos), with BLOSUM62-based TCRdist calculated between CDR3 peptides within each V-J. Welch's t-statistics and random forest reduced some 510 V-J features to 10 to 15, which were used in a naive Bayes classifier (R e1071). The public sequencing data were trimmed at Q25 with fastp and processed into clonotypes with MiXCR by TCRdb, which kept only in-frame beta chains. One record per CDR3 amino acid sequence lists the most common genes and DNA. The V and J calls were not made by the authors but by TCRdb's processing. This sample holds around 350,000 distinct CDR3 sequences; roughly 17% were observed only once. The ten top clones hold 30% to 40% of the sample.

In the germline V gene, CDR1 corresponds to SGDLS and CDR2 to YYNGEE. Reading from cysteine to phenylalanine, the CDR3 counts 16 amino acids. Only CDR3 DNA remains: 48 bases, in frame from the first base. V gives up 4 bases and J gives up 13 bases, and the segment between their germline ends measures 29 bases. The hyperthyroidism patients were between 18 and 65 years old and newly diagnosed, with a disease duration of less than 2 months. Any patient with an uncontrolled infection, another autoimmune disease, pregnancy or lactation was excluded. Clinical symptoms, serum thyroxine and TRAb, thyroid ultrasound, and orbital computed tomography formed the basis for the diagnoses. Blood from progressor patients was collected at the time of first diagnosis with hyperthyroidism, before any ophthalmopathy symptoms had appeared. Ficoll-Paque density gradient centrifugation was used to isolate PBMCs from 8 to 10 ml of fresh peripheral blood. Patients classed as progressors first received a Graves' hyperthyroidism diagnosis and then went on to develop ophthalmopathy during follow-up. Trizol reagent was used to extract total RNA, and RNA quality was then checked on an Agilent 2100 Bioanalyzer.

Recombination connected TRBV9 to TRBJ1-1, with the D segment identity uncertain. This receptor was taken from a woman in her twenties or thirties with Graves' hyperthyroidism that later progressed to Graves' ophthalmopathy. The sequencing input was blood. The nucleotide sequence reads as follows: TGTGCCAGCAGCCCGAGGGAGGGCTTTGTCTCCTACGAGGTTTTCTTT. Protein translation: CASSPREGFVSYEVFF.